These T cell receptor beta chains were read from a single sample in a study of T cells after yellow fever vaccination. One entry per CDR3 protein results from TCRdb running MiXCR on the 5' RACE reads. This table holds 150,000 or so distinct CDR3 sequences, around 9.3% found once. Sequences were derived from CD8+ T cells sorted from PBMCs, sampled 45 days after the yellow fever booster vaccination. These TCRs come from a man aged 18 to 30 who received the YFV17D yellow fever vaccine. The conserved cysteine and the conserved F or W are not part of the CDR3 here.

TRBJ1-1 | 13 | TRBV19 | ASGAGSPVNTEAF
TRBJ2-1 | 7 | TRBV2 | ARGLLPL
TRBJ1-1 | 15 | TRBV4-3 | ASSQEDRAGRNTEAF
TRBJ1-5 | 11 | TRBV7-9 | ASSLNSVQPQH
TRBJ2-2 | 10 | TRBV29-1 | ATPGGAAELF
TRBJ1-1 | 10 | TRBV24-1 | ATSDGVAEAF
TRBJ1-5 | 12 | TRBV5-5 | ASSLMVFNQPQH
TRBJ2-1 | 11 | TRBV7-2 | ASSTLTGNEQF
TRBJ1-3 | 13 | TRBV5-6 | ASSLPESSGNTIY
TRBJ1-6 | 10 | TRBV30 | AWTGINSPLH
TRBJ2-1 | 11 | TRBV5-4 | ASSFGGSGEQF
TRBJ2-1 | 13 | TRBV7-9 | ASSLGTGANNEQF
TRBJ1-2 | 16 | TRBV4-3 | ASSHHLGRGPTGYGYT
TRBJ1-5 | 11 | TRBV27 | ASSYGRGQPQH
TRBJ1-5 | 13 | TRBV27 | ASSSGTGGKQPQH
TRBJ2-2 | 14 | TRBV7-9 | ASSRRGSANTGELF
TRBJ1-3 | 10 | TRBV5-6 | ASSFQGNTIY
TRBJ2-5 | 13 | TRBV6-2/TRBV6-3 | ASSFLASGGETQY
TRBJ2-7 | 16 | TRBV4-1 | ASSQVPSGGLSSYEQY
TRBJ2-7 | 11 | TRBV4-3 | ASSQTSGYEQY
TRBJ2-3 | 15 | TRBV9 | ASSLSQSSSRADTQY
TRBJ2-5 | 13 | TRBV7-2 | ASSLVASGGETQY
TRBJ1-2 | 13 | TRBV12-3/TRBV12-4 | ASSLISDRVAGYT
TRBJ2-3 | 13 | TRBV5-1 | ASSSSQGGADTQY
TRBJ2-5 | 14 | TRBV7-2 | ASSLGTSPAKETQY
TRBJ2-1 | 10 | TRBV27 | ASLTSTAGWF
TRBJ2-2 | 14 | TRBV7-9 | ASSLVAETNTGELF
TRBJ1-1 | 13 | TRBV3-1 | ASAWDRGLNTEAF
TRBJ1-2 | 11 | TRBV4-1 | ASSPGTEAGYT
TRBJ2-3 | 11 | TRBV12-3/TRBV12-4 | ASSLLLVDTQY
TRBJ2-2 | 11 | TRBV7-8 | ASSLSLAGELF
TRBJ1-1 | 12 | TRBV18 | ASSLTGSNTETF
TRBJ2-1 | 14 | TRBV20-1 | SARVLAGGPLDEQF
TRBJ1-1 | 11 | TRBV27 | ASSLYRDTEAF
TRBJ2-7 | 14 | TRBV6-1 | ASSEADQVGPYEQY
TRBJ2-1 | 12 | TRBV4-1 | ASSQIGASNEQF
TRBJ2-7 | 12 | TRBV7-9 | ASSPGTASGEQY
TRBJ2-5 | 11 | TRBV7-9 | ASSSALQETQY
TRBJ2-5 | 10 | TRBV20-1 | SATGASETQY
TRBJ1-5 | 14 | TRBV9 | ASNPAPGPRNQPQH
TRBJ2-2 | 13 | TRBV19 | ASTKWVVGTGELF
TRBJ2-1 | 11 | TRBV29-1 | SVEQGSYNEQF
TRBJ1-2 | 11 | TRBV20-1 | SAPLRGGRGYT
TRBJ2-1 | 14 | TRBV7-8 | ASSPDRVMSYNEQF
TRBJ2-3 | 10 | TRBV4-3 | ASSQAPDTQY
TRBJ1-1 | 14 | TRBV6-2/TRBV6-3 | ASSWDRGRENTEAF
TRBJ1-5 | 13 | TRBV30 | AWSVLGLSNQPQH
TRBJ1-2 | 12 | TRBV6-2/TRBV6-3 | ASSRRTDNYGYT
TRBJ2-1 | 12 | TRBV28 | ASRGPDGYNEQF
TRBJ1-3 | 14 | TRBV7-9 | ASSRSGTGSGNTIY
TRBJ1-1 | 14 | TRBV5-6 | ASSFKGPVLDTEAF
TRBJ1-2 | 13 | TRBV15 | ATSREVRSGDGYT
TRBJ2-1 | 11 | TRBV15 | ATSPRGAIEQF
TRBJ2-5 | 10 | TRBV12-3/TRBV12-4 | ASSTGLAAEY
TRBJ2-4 | 13 | TRBV6-6 | ASGWRGGDKNIQY
TRBJ2-1 | 12 | TRBV9 | ASSPKGGHNEQF
TRBJ1-5 | 12 | TRBV5-6 | ASSFSGSMSPQH
TRBJ1-6 | 14 | TRBV30 | AWSRDRPSYNSPLH
TRBJ2-2 | 11 | TRBV27 | ASGRSGTGELF
TRBJ2-4 | 11 | TRBV3-2 | ASGTGAKNIQY